These 16 T cell receptor beta chains were all obtained from the same sample, sequenced in a study of T cell changes during pregnancy in multiple sclerosis. Produced via immunoSEQ multiplex PCR; TCRdb's table is partial and in-frame only. Of about 100,000 clones in the sample, 75% to 95% were seen once. Sequenced here: peripheral blood, sampled in the second trimester of pregnancy. The receptor source for this set is a female donor with multiple sclerosis, enrolled in a pregnancy study.

This rearrangement joins TRBV4-2 to TRBJ2-5, with TRBD2 matching over 7 bases. The end of the DNA is better explained by TRBJ2-7, so the J call may be wrong. Germline loops: CDR1 LGHNA, CDR2 YNFKEQ. This CDR3 contains 15 residues. The CDR3 DNA reads as TGTGCCAGCAGCCAAGAGGGCGGGGGCTCCTACGAGCAGTACTTC. Translated, it gives CASSQEGGGSYEQYF.

The rearrangement links TRBV6-4 to TRBJ2-3; 12 bases agree with TRBD2. The CDR3 runs to 16 residues. Germline lookup yields CDR1 MRHNA and CDR2 SNTAGT. V dropped 3 bases and J dropped 7; count of bases not matched to a gene: 8. In DNA, the CDR3 is TGTGCCAGCAGTGAAGCTAGCGGGAGGGGAACAAATACGCAGTATTTT. Protein sequence: CASSEASGRGTNTQYF.

This chain links TRBV5-4 with TRBJ2-1; 7 bases match TRBD1. The CDR3 extends over 12 amino acids. After removal of 0 bases from V and 13 bases from J, the junction contained 4 bases not matched to a gene. Germline V gives CDR1 SGHNT, CDR2 YYREEE (reference sequence). Written as DNA, the CDR3 is TGTGCCAGCAGCTTGGGGACAGGTGTTCAGTTCTTC. It specifies CASSLGTGVQFF.

The chain uses TRBV7-9 and TRBJ2-7, with TRBD1 matching over 9 bases. Germline V gene data show CDR1 as SEHNR and CDR2 as FQNEAQ (reference sequence). The CDR3 runs to 16 residues. After removal of 5 bases from V and 3 bases from J, the junction contained 11 bases not matched to a gene. DNA for the CDR3: TGTGCCAGCAGCCCTCGGACAGGGGAGGACCACTACGAGCAGTACTTC. As protein: CASSPRTGEDHYEQYF.

The V gene is TRBV2, the J gene TRBJ1-4; the match to TRBD1 covers 8 bases. The CDR3 runs 13 residues. V lost 7 bases to trimming and J lost 8 bases; unmatched junction nucleotides: 6. CDR1 and CDR2 from the germline V gene are SNHLY and FYNNEI. CDR3 nucleotides: TGTGCCAGCACAGGGGGCGTCGGAGAAAAACTGTTTTTT. It translates to CASTGGVGEKLFF.

The J gene is TRBJ1-3, the V gene TRBV7-3; D unclear. The V gene lost 2 bases and the J gene lost 2 bases, with 7 bases spanning the gap. Germline CDR1 and CDR2: SGHTA and FQGTGA. The length of the CDR3 is 14 residues. CDR3 coding DNA: TGTGCCAGCAGCTTAGGGGAGACTGGAAACACCATATATTTT. Translation gives CASSLGETGNTIYF.

The rearrangement joins TRBV15 to TRBJ2-2, with TRBD1 matching over 7 bases. Germline V gene lookup returns CDR1 LNHNV and CDR2 YYDKDF (reference sequence). The V gene end was trimmed by 5 bases and the J gene end by 3 bases; junction bases not matched to a gene: 6. This CDR3 has 15 amino acids. The CDR3 spells CATSGTRGYTGELFF. The CDR3 DNA sequence: TGTGCCACCAGCGGAACCAGGGGGTACACCGGGGAGCTGTTTTTT.

A word on this clone: A junction end diverges from the germline sequence, so it may reflect a read error. V and J are TRBV15 and TRBJ2-7; D might be TRBD2 (6 bases). The CDR3 runs 10 residues. CDR1 and CDR2 from the germline V gene are LNHNV and YYDKDF (reference sequence). CDR3 protein: CATSREHAGF. For the CDR3, the DNA is TGTGCCACCAGCAGAGAGCATGCGGGATTC.

The chain has TRBV19 and TRBJ2-3, with 7 positions matching TRBD2. The germline V gene has CDR1 LNHDA and CDR2 SQIVND (reference sequence). V trimming: 6 bases; J trimming: 7 bases; junction bases outside the gene matches: 10. The CDR3 loop spans 14 amino acids. The CDR3 protein is CASRTSENSNTQYF. Here the CDR3 DNA reads TGTGCCAGTAGAACTAGCGAAAATAGCAATACGCAGTATTTT.

The chain joins TRBV7-3 to TRBJ2-7; D might be TRBD1 (6 bases). The CDR3 extends over 15 amino acids. Germline CDR1 SGHTA, CDR2 FQGTGA. V lost 5 bases and J lost 3, with 17 bases in between. This CDR3 is CASSPQTGVNYEQYF. DNA for the CDR3: TGTGCCAGCAGCCCCCAGACAGGAGTTAACTACGAGCAGTACTTC.

V is TRBV28 and J is TRBJ1-1; weak D call: TRBD1 (6 bases). CDR1 MDHEN and CDR2 SYDVKM come from the germline V gene. The CDR3 extends over 17 amino acids. V dropped 4 bases and J dropped 0 bases, with 18 bases sitting between them. CDR3 DNA: TGTGCCAGCAGTTATCCCCCAGCGACAGGCCTGAACACTGAAGCTTTCTTT. It yields the protein CASSYPPATGLNTEAFF.

This sequence joins TRBV7-9 and TRBJ2-7; D is possibly TRBD1 (5 bases). The CDR3 extends over 12 amino acids. CDR1 is SEHNR and CDR2 is FQNEAQ in the germline V gene (reference sequence). V lost 5 bases, J lost 5 bases, and 10 bases lay in between. The CDR3 here is CASSPQGDEQYF. The CDR3 DNA is TGTGCCAGCAGCCCCCAGGGTGACGAGCAGTACTTC. Complete variable domain (other parts from reference TRBV7-9 and TRBJ2-7): DTGVSQNPRHKITKRGQNVTFRCDPISEHNRLYWYRQTLGQGPEFLTYFQNEAQLEKSRLLSDRFSAERPKGSFSTLEIQRTEQGDSAMYLCASSPQGDEQYFGPGTRLTVT.

V is TRBV5-4 and J is TRBJ2-2; TRBD1 is a possible D gene (7 bases). Germline-derived CDR1 and CDR2 are SGHNT and YYREEE (reference sequence). V lost 0 bases and J 5 bases, leaving 11 bases between the germline ends. CDR3 size: 15 residues. CDR3 residues: CASSLVAGGTGELFF. DNA for the CDR3: TGTGCCAGCAGCTTGGTCGCAGGGGGGACCGGGGAGCTGTTTTTT. Full variable domain (missing parts from reference TRBV5-4 and TRBJ2-2): ETGVTQSPTHLIKTRGQQVTLRCSSQSGHNTVSWYQQALGQGPQFIFQYYREEENGRGNFPPRFSGLQFPNYSSELNVNALELDDSALYLCASSLVAGGTGELFFGEGSRLTVL.

The V and J genes are TRBV12-5 and TRBJ2-1, with D possibly matching TRBD2 (6 bases). V was trimmed by 3 bases and J by 4 bases, leaving 19 bases between them. This CDR3 is built from 17 residues. The germline gives CDR1 LGHNT, CDR2 FRNRAP. CDR3 DNA sequence: TGTGCTAGTGGTTTCGGGTCGGGTCTGGGAGGATACAATGAGCAGTTCTTC. Translated: CASGFGSGLGGYNEQFF. The whole variable domain, remainder taken from reference TRBV12-5 and TRBJ2-1, is DARVTQTPRHKVTEMGQEVTMRCQPILGHNTVFWYRQTMMQGLELLAYFRNRAPLDDSGMPKDRFSAEMPDATLATLKIQPSEPRDSAVYFCASGFGSGLGGYNEQFFGPGTRLTVL.

The chain has TRBV5-1 and TRBJ1-3, with D perhaps TRBD1 (5 bases). Trimming took 2 bases from V and 0 from J, leaving 6 bases between them. This CDR3 is built from 14 residues. The V gene's germline CDR1 is SGHRS and CDR2 YFSETQ. CDR3 coding DNA: TGCGCCAGCAGCTTAGGGGTCTCTGGAAACACCATATATTTT. This gives the protein CASSLGVSGNTIYF.

V gene TRBV7-9 combines with J gene TRBJ2-7, with 7 bases fitting TRBD2. CDR3 length: 15 residues. Looked up from germline, CDR1 is SEHNR and CDR2 is FQNEAQ (reference sequence). The V and J ends lost 1 base and 7 bases, in that order; junction bases with no gene match: 10. Here the CDR3 reads CASSLEVGGPWEQYF. For the CDR3, the DNA is TGTGCCAGCAGCTTAGAGGTGGGAGGGCCGTGGGAGCAGTACTTC. The whole variable domain, remainder taken from reference TRBV7-9 and TRBJ2-7, is DTGVSQNPRHKITKRGQNVTFRCDPISEHNRLYWYRQTLGQGPEFLTYFQNEAQLEKSRLLSDRFSAERPKGSFSTLEIQRTEQGDSAMYLCASSLEVGGPWEQYFGPGTRLTVT.